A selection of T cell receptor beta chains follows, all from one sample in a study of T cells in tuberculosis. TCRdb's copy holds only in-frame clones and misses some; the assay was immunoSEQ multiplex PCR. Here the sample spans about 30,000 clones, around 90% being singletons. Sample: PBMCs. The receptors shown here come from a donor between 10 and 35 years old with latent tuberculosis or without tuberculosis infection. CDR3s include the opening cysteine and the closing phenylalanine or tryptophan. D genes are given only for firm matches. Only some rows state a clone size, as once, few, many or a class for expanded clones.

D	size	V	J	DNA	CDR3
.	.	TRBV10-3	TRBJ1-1	TGTGCCATCAGTGAAGGAGGTGACGACACTGAAGCTTTCTTT	CAISEGGDDTEAFF
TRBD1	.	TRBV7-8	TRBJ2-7	TGTGCCAGCAGGGGGACAGGTAACTCCTACGAGCAGTACTTC	CASRGTGNSYEQYF
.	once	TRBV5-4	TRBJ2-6	TGTGCCAGCAGCTTGGGACAGCCAGGGGCCAACGTCCTGACTTTC	CASSLGQPGANVLTF
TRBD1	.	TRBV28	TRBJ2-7	TGTGCCAGCAGTCGCCGGGACAGGGTGGGCGAGCAGTACTTC	CASSRRDRVGEQYF
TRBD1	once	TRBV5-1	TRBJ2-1	TGCGCCAGCAGCTGGGGACAGGTGAATGAGCAGTTCTTC	CASSWGQVNEQFF
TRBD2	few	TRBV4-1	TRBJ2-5	TGCGCCAGCAGCCAGGCGGGAGGCGAGACAGAGACCCAGTACTTC	CASSQAGGETETQYF
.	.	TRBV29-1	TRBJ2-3	TGCAGCGTTGAAGATCCGTTTTTGACCAGGCCTACGCAGTATTTT	CSVEDPFLTRPTQYF
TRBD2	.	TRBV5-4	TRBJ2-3	TGTGCCAGCAGCTTTGATCAGCGGGGGATAGATACGCAGTATTTT	CASSFDQRGIDTQYF
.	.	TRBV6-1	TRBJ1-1	TGTGCCAGCAGTGAAGTCCTGAGTGAAGCTTTCTTT	CASSEVLSEAFF
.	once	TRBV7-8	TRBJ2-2	TGTGCCAGCAGCCTAGACAGAGGGGGGGAGCTGTTTTTT	CASSLDRGGELFF
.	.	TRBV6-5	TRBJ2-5	TGTGCCAGCAGCCCCCCCTCAGGGGAGACCCAGTACTTC	CASSPPSGETQYF
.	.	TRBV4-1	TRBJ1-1	TGCGCCAGCAGCCCAAGCCCCTGGGGAGGCGACACTGAAGCTTTCTTT	CASSPSPWGGDTEAFF
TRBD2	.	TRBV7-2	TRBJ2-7	TGTGCCAGCAGCTTTCATGGTAGCGGGGGTTACGAGCAGTACTTC	CASSFHGSGGYEQYF
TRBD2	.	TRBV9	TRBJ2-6	TGTGCCAGCAGCGTAACGACTAGCGGGGGGCTCCCCCCCAGCGGGGCCAACGTCCTGACTTTC	CASSVTTSGGLPPSGANVLTF
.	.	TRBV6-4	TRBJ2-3	TGTGCCAGCAGCGCACAGGGCGCAGATACGCAGTATTTT	CASSAQGADTQYF
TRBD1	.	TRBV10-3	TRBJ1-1	TGTGCCATCAGTGAGCGTCCCGGGACAGGGTCAGGCACTGAAGCTTTCTTT	CAISERPGTGSGTEAFF
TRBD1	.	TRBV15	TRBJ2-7	TGTGCCACCTCGGACAGGGGAACCTACGAGCAGTACTTC	CATSDRGTYEQYF
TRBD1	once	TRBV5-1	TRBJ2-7	TGCGCCAGCCGCCGGGACAGGGCCTACGAGCAGTACTTC	CASRRDRAYEQYF
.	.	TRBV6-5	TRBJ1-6	TGTGCCAGCAGTGTGTCAGGGGTCACCCTCCACTTT	CASSVSGVTLHF
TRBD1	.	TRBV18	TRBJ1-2	TGTGCCAGCTCAGGGGACAGGGGAGCTAACTATGGCTACACCTTC	CASSGDRGANYGYTF
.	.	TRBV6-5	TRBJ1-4	TGTGCCAGCAGGGGGACTGTGATTAATGAAAAACTGTTTTTT	CASRGTVINEKLFF
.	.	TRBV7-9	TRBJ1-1	TGTGCCAGCAGCTTGCGGAGGGCCCGTGAGGAGACTGAAGCTTTCTTT	CASSLRRAREETEAFF
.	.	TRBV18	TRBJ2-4	TGTGCCAGCTCACCACCGCACTCGCAAAACATTCAGTACTTC	CASSPPHSQNIQYF
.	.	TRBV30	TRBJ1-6	TGTGCCTGGCCCCGACGGGGCAGGGGAGATTCACCCCTCCACTTT	CAWPRRGRGDSPLHF
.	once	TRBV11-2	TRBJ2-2	TGTGCCAGCAGCTTGGGACTCTTAAACACCGGGGAGCTGTTTTTT	CASSLGLLNTGELFF
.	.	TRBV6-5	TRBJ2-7	TGTGCCACCCGAGCCACAGGCTCCTACGAGCAGTACTTC	CATRATGSYEQYF
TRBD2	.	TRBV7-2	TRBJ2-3	TGTGCCAGCAGCCGATGGACTAGCGGGGGGGCTAATACGCAGTATTTT	CASSRWTSGGANTQYF
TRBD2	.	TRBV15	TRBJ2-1	TGTGCCACCAGCAGATCCTCTCCTACTAGCGGGGATAACAATGAGCAGTTCTTC	CATSRSSPTSGDNNEQFF
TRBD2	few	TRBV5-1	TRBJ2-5	TGCGCCAGCAGCTCCAACTGGGCGGGGGGGCAAGAGACCCAGTACTTC	CASSSNWAGGQETQYF
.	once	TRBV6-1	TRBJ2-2	TGTGCCAGCAGTGAAAATCTATACACCGGGGAGCTGTTTTTT	CASSENLYTGELFF
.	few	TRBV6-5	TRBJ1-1	TGTGCCAGCAGAAAGGGGGAGAACACTGAAGCTTTCTTT	CASRKGENTEAFF
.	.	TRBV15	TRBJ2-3	TGTGCCACCAGCAGAGATCTCGACAGCGCCACAGATACGCAGTATTTT	CATSRDLDSATDTQYF
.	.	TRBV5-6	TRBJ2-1	TGTGCCAGCAGCCTCTACTCAGGGTCCCCTAGAAATGAGCAGTTCTTC	CASSLYSGSPRNEQFF
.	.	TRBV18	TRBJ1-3	TGTGCCAGCTCACCGAGACAGGACTCTGGAAACACCATATATTTT	CASSPRQDSGNTIYF
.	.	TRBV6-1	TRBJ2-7	TGTGCCAGCAGACGAAGACTAGTATTCGACGAGCAGTACTTC	CASRRRLVFDEQYF
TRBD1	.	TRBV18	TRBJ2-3	TGTGCCAGCTCTCCGGACAGGACCCTCACAGATACGCAGTATTTT	CASSPDRTLTDTQYF
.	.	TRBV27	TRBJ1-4	TGTGCCAGCAGTTTAGGAAGGACTTATAATGAAAAACTGTTTTTT	CASSLGRTYNEKLFF
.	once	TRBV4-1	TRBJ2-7	TGCGCCAGCAGCCCCGAACCTTACAGCAATACCTACGAGCAGTACTTC	CASSPEPYSNTYEQYF
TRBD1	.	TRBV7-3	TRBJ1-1	TGTGCCAGCAGCAGGGACAGCTCTCCGAACACTGAAGCTTTCTTT	CASSRDSSPNTEAFF
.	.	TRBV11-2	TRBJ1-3	TGTGCCAGCACCGAGATTTCTGGAAACACCATATATTTT	CASTEISGNTIYF